A single sample gave rise to the 11 T cell receptor beta chains below, sequenced in a study of tumor and adjacent non-tumor tissue in lung cancer. The library came from three nested PCR rounds adapted from ARM-PCR protocols. TCRdb recomputed calls from the multiplex PCR reads with MiXCR, one row per CDR3 protein. The sample holds about 110,000 distinct CDR3 sequences, 75% seen once. The template was RNA from unsorted bulk tissue. The sequenced sample consisted of lung tumor tissue. Receptors originate from a woman in her sixties with non-small cell lung cancer.

A remark on this clonotype: At one end, the junction sequence differs from germline, possibly due to a read error. The V call is TRBV29-1, the J call TRBJ2-6; unclear D gene. The CDR3 loop spans 13 amino acids. Germline CDR1 SQVTM, CDR2 ANQGSEA. The CDR3 reads CNVVSSEANVLTF. The CDR3 region has the DNA TGCAACGTGGTGAGCTCTGAGGCCAACGTCCTGACTTTC.

On this clonotype: At one end, the junction sequence differs from germline, possibly due to a read error. CDR3 coding DNA: TGTGCCAGCAGCCAGGGACTGGCGGGCTGGGAACTGTTTTTT. It specifies CASSQGLAGWELFF. The V and J genes are TRBV7-3 and TRBJ2-2, with D tentatively TRBD2 (6 bases). Germline lookup yields CDR1 SGHTA and CDR2 FQGTGA. The CDR3 extends over 14 amino acids.

The rearrangement links TRBV11-1 to TRBJ1-2, with a possible D match to TRBD1 (6 bases). This CDR3 is 14 amino acids long. The germline V gene encodes CDR1 SGHAT and CDR2 FQDESV (reference sequence). V lost 9 bases and J 4 bases, leaving 18 bases between the germline ends. The chain's CDR3 is CASSTQGPLYGYTF. Written as DNA, the CDR3 is TGTGCCAGTAGTACACAGGGCCCGCTCTATGGCTACACCTTC. Looking up the rest from reference TRBV11-1 and TRBJ1-2 gives the full variable domain: EAEVAQSPRYKITEKSQAVAFWCDPISGHATLYWYRQILGQGPELLVQFQDESVVDDSQLPKDRFSAERLKGVDSTLKIQPAELGDSAMYLCASSTQGPLYGYTFGSGTRLTVV.

J is TRBJ2-6 and V is TRBV4-2; no definite D call. The CDR3 contains 16 residues. Between the trimmed V and J ends, which lost 3 bases and 2 bases, there was a span of 11 bases. The germline gives CDR1 LGHNA, CDR2 YNFKEQ. CDR3 loop: CASSHEDGTGANVLTF. The CDR3 nucleotides are TGTGCCAGCAGCCATGAGGATGGAACTGGGGCCAACGTCCTGACTTTC.

Regarding this clonotype: This could be a read error, since a much larger clone is one nucleotide away. The chain carries TRBV29-1 and TRBJ1-2; D may be TRBD1 (6 bases). CDR1 is SQVTM, CDR2 ANQGSEA, per germline. This CDR3 contains 14 residues. V was pared by 8 bases and J by 8 bases, with 24 bases between. This chain's CDR3 is CSIVGGIQGRGYTF. The CDR3 nucleotides are TGCAGCATTGTAGGGGGAATTCAGGGACGGGGCTACACCTTC. Complete variable domain (other parts from reference TRBV29-1 and TRBJ1-2): SAVISQKPSRDICQRGTSLTIQCQVDSQVTMMFWYRQQPGQSLTLIATANQGSEATYESGFVIDKFPISRPNLTFSTLTVSNMSPEDSSIYLCSIVGGIQGRGYTFGSGTRLTVV.

As regards this clonotype: Relative to the germline gene, one junction end is altered; a read error may explain this. The chain employs TRBV6-5 and TRBJ1-1, with 7 bases lining up with TRBD1. CDR1 is MNHEY and CDR2 is SVGAGI in the germline V gene. This CDR3 is built from 14 residues. CDR3 sequence: CASSLAGTDAETFF. The CDR3 region has the DNA TGTGCCAGCAGCTTAGCCGGGACAGATGCTGAAACTTTCTTT.

V and J are TRBV28 and TRBJ2-3; D gene uncertain. Trimming stripped 5 bases from V and 5 bases from J, with 11 bases between. The CDR3 has 13 amino acids. Germline V gene lookup returns CDR1 MDHEN and CDR2 SYDVKM. This chain's CDR3 is CASSRRTRDTQYF. CDR3 nucleotide sequence: TGTGCCAGCAGTCGGCGGACCAGAGATACGCAGTATTTT.

In its sample, this clonotype was seen many times. This sequence joins TRBV20-1 and TRBJ2-7; TRBD2 might be the D (6 bases). The ends were cut back, 5 bases at V and 0 bases at J, with 20 bases in the middle. The CDR3 is 16 residues long. Germline values: CDR1 DFQATT, CDR2 SNEGSKA (reference sequence). CDR3 amino acids: CSAGRYGGRSSYEQYF. CDR3 coding DNA: TGCAGTGCTGGAAGATACGGAGGGAGGTCCTCCTACGAGCAGTACTTC.

As concerns this clonotype: At one boundary the junction diverges from the germline segment, which might be a read error. The rearrangement uses TRBV11-3 and TRBJ2-7; D is perhaps TRBD1 or TRBD2 (5 bases each). CDR3 length: 16 amino acids. The germline V gene encodes CDR1 SGHNT and CDR2 YENEEA. CDR3 nucleotide sequence: TGTGCCAGGAGCTTAGGACGGGACCGGGTCCTCTACGATCAGTACTTC. It encodes CARSLGRDRVLYDQYF. The full variable domain, completed using reference TRBV11-3 and TRBJ2-7, is EAGVVQSPRYKIIEKKQPVAFWCNPISGHNTLYWYLQNLGQGPELLIRYENEEAVDDSQLPKDRFSAERLKGVDSTLKIQPAELGDSAVYLCARSLGRDRVLYDQYFGPGTRLTVT.

The sample holds many counts of this clonotype. V and J are TRBV11-2 and TRBJ2-5; perhaps TRBD2 as D (5 bases). In germline, CDR1 is SGHAT, CDR2 FQNNGV. Trimming left V 5 bases short and J 5 bases short, with 18 bases between. CDR3 size: 15 residues. CDR3 in amino acids: CASSLATGVGETQYF. The CDR3 DNA follows: TGTGCCAGCAGCCTAGCCACCGGGGTAGGGGAGACCCAGTACTTC.

Comment on this clonotype: This may arise from a read error, as a much more abundant clone is one base away. V is TRBV28 and J is TRBJ1-2; D is perhaps TRBD1 (5 bases). Germline CDR1 MDHEN, CDR2 SYDVKM. V was trimmed by 8 bases and J by 5 bases, leaving 15 bases between them. The length of the CDR3 is 13 residues. CDR3 nucleotide sequence: TGTGCCAGCCTTCGGATAGGGGAGTATGGCTACACCTTC. It codes for CASLRIGEYGYTF.